A single sample gave rise to the 23 T cell receptor beta chains below, sequenced in a study of blood T cells in healthy people across ages. Combining a sample-barcoded 5' primer with a J-beta primer mix, a second PCR ran for about 7 to 11 cycles. TCRdb reprocessed the 5' RACE reads with MiXCR, giving one entry per CDR3 protein. The table lists over 950,000 distinct CDR3 sequences, roughly half of them singletons, with around 21% in the top ten. Source material: blood. These receptors all stem from an older woman in good health.

The sample holds a few counts of this clonotype. The CDR3 nucleotides read TGTGCCAGCAGAGGCCTTCTCGGGGAGACCCAGTACTTC. Amino acids: CASRGLLGETQYF. V usage is TRBV7-7 and J usage is TRBJ2-5, with no clear D. Germline V lookup: CDR1 SSHAT, CDR2 FNYEAQ (reference sequence). This CDR3 contains 13 residues. Trimming took 6 bases from V and 5 from J, leaving 13 bases between them.

V is TRBV20-1 and J is TRBJ2-6; D remains unclear. Trimming removed 4 bases from V and 4 bases from J, with 14 bases in between. This CDR3 has 15 residues. Germline-derived CDR1 and CDR2 are DFQATT and SNEGSKA (reference sequence). CDR3: CSATRTPGGANVLTF. The CDR3 DNA reads TGCAGTGCTACCCGGACCCCTGGAGGGGCCAACGTCCTGACTTTC.

This clonotype has more than one count but fewer than ten. V is TRBV7-2 and J is TRBJ2-2; no reliable D call. The CDR3 is 14 residues long. Germline V lookup: CDR1 SGHTA, CDR2 FQGNSA. The ends were cut back, 3 bases at V and 3 bases at J, with 8 bases in the middle. This CDR3 reads CASSFSDYTGELFF. For the CDR3, the DNA is TGTGCCAGCAGCTTTAGTGATTACACCGGGGAGCTGTTTTTT.

A note on this clonotype: Mismatch with germline at one junction end may stem from a read error. The rearrangement links TRBV6-5 to TRBJ2-1; 10 positions agree with TRBD2. This CDR3 spans 16 amino acids. Per germline, CDR1 MNHEY and CDR2 SVGAGI. This CDR3 is CASSSIRTSGYDEQVF. The CDR3 nucleotides are TGTGCCAGCAGTTCCATCAGGACTAGCGGATACGATGAGCAGGTCTTC.

The chain employs TRBV13 and TRBJ1-6; 9 positions agree with TRBD1. The CDR3 is made up of 13 amino acids. V lost 10 bases and J lost 11; bases outside the gene matches: 9. The V gene's germline CDR1 is PRHDT and CDR2 FYEKMQ (reference sequence). Written as DNA, the CDR3 is TGTGCCACGGGGACAGGGTTCACTCCACCCCTCCACTTT. Translation: CATGTGFTPPLHF.

This chain uses TRBV20-1 with TRBJ2-7; D not resolved. The CDR3 runs 14 residues. The V end was cut by 1 base, the J end by 0 bases, with 10 bases between. CDR1 is DFQATT, CDR2 SNEGSKA, per germline (reference sequence). CDR3 sequence (DNA): TGCAGTGCTAGAGTCTCCTCAAGCTCCTACGAGCAGTACTTC. Translation: CSARVSSSSYEQYF.

This clonotype was counted between two and nine times. The chain joins TRBV29-1 to TRBJ1-4; TRBD1 might be the D (6 bases). This CDR3 has 15 amino acids. Germline CDR1 SQVTM, CDR2 ANQGSEA. The V end was cut by 6 bases, the J end by 0 bases, with 14 bases between. The CDR3 loop reads CSVGGQLATNEKLFF. The DNA for the CDR3 is TGCAGCGTGGGCGGACAGCTTGCAACTAATGAAAAACTGTTTTTT.

The genes are TRBV3-1 and TRBJ2-5; D is unresolved. The germline V and J ends were trimmed by 1 base and 7 bases, with 16 bases remaining between them. The germline gives CDR1 LGHDT, CDR2 YNNKEL (reference sequence). This CDR3 spans 15 amino acids. The CDR3 coding sequence is TGTGCCAGCAGCCAAGCAAGGACCCAGGCAAGGACCCAGTACTTC. It yields the protein CASSQARTQARTQYF.

This chain connects TRBV7-6 to TRBJ1-2, with a weak D call TRBD1 (6 bases). The V gene lost 3 bases and the J gene lost 4 bases, with 15 bases spanning the gap. The CDR3 consists of 15 residues. Germline V gene lookup returns CDR1 SGHVS and CDR2 FNYEAQ. CDR3: CASSLRQDPLYGYTF. As DNA, the CDR3 is TGTGCCAGCAGCTTGAGACAGGACCCCCTCTATGGCTACACCTTC.

The J gene is TRBJ2-7, the V gene TRBV4-3; 9 bases are shared with TRBD2. Germline CDR1 is LGHNA and CDR2 is YSLEER. V lost 6 bases and J lost 7; bases outside the gene matches: 10. This CDR3 is built from 14 residues. The DNA for the CDR3 is TGCGCCAGCAGAAAGGAGCGGGAGGCGGGTGAGCAGTACTTC. This translates into CASRKEREAGEQYF.

This clonotype was picked up one time. The rearrangement links TRBV19 to TRBJ2-7; 10 bases line up with TRBD1. With V trimmed by 3 bases and J by 2 bases, 1 base remained unmatched. Per germline, CDR1 LNHDA and CDR2 SQIVND (reference sequence). The CDR3 has 14 residues. This chain's CDR3 is CASSMGQGPYEQYF. Written as DNA, the CDR3 is TGTGCCAGTAGTATGGGACAGGGGCCCTACGAGCAGTACTTC. Combining the CDR3 with reference TRBV19 and TRBJ2-7 gives the whole variable domain DGGITQSPKYLFRKEGQNVTLSCEQNLNHDAMYWYRQDPGQGLRLIYYSQIVNDFQKGDIAEGYSVSREKKESFPLTVTSAQKNPTAFYLCASSMGQGPYEQYFGPGTRLTVT.

The chain has TRBV12-3 or TRBV12-4 and TRBJ2-1; 11 bases agree with TRBD2. The junction had 22 bases not matched to a gene; V was cut back by 5 bases and J by 7 bases. This CDR3 has 20 amino acids. For the CDR3, the DNA is TGTGCCAGCAGTCATCTAGCGGGAGGTCCCCGTACCTCCGGGTGGAATGAGCAGTTCTTC. The encoded protein is CASSHLAGGPRTSGWNEQFF.

The CDR3 spells CASSAAGSGANVLTF. The DNA of the CDR3 is TGTGCCAGCAGTGCCGCAGGCTCTGGGGCCAACGTCCTGACTTTC. The rearrangement joins TRBV25-1 to TRBJ2-6; D is unclear. Germline V gives CDR1 MGHDK, CDR2 SYGVNS. This CDR3 has 15 residues. V was shortened by 4 bases and J by 0 bases, with 7 bases between the two germline ends.

This clonotype was detected only a few times. The chain links TRBV4-2 to TRBJ2-1; D perhaps matches TRBD2 (6 bases). The V end was cut by 4 bases, the J end by 1 base, with 14 bases between. The length of the CDR3 is 16 residues. The germline V gene has CDR1 LGHNA and CDR2 YNFKEQ. The CDR3 coding sequence is TGTGCCAGCAGCCCTAATAGGGCGGGATCCTACAATGAGCAGTTCTTC. As protein: CASSPNRAGSYNEQFF.

V usage is TRBV4-1 and J usage is TRBJ2-5; tentative D call: TRBD2 (6 bases). The V gene's germline CDR1 is MGHRA and CDR2 YSYEKL. This CDR3 has 15 residues. Trimming cost V 1 base and J 2 bases, with 11 bases left between them. The DNA for the CDR3 is TGCGCCAGCAGCCAAGGCGGGGTGGGACAAGAGACCCAGTACTTC. Protein product: CASSQGGVGQETQYF.

The chain uses TRBV10-3 and TRBJ1-1; D is possibly TRBD1 (5 bases). Trimming removed 6 bases at V and 3 bases at J, with 11 bases between. The CDR3 has 13 residues. The germline V gene has CDR1 ENHRY and CDR2 SYGVKD. The CDR3 is CAIRGGWDTEAFF. CDR3 in DNA: TGTGCCATCAGGGGGGGGTGGGACACTGAAGCTTTCTTT.

V usage is TRBV7-9 and J usage is TRBJ1-2; D is uncertain. The CDR3 spans 13 residues. CDR1 is SEHNR, CDR2 FQNEAQ, per germline (reference sequence). Trimming removed 5 bases at V and 8 bases at J, with 15 bases between. CDR3 sequence: CASSRITLLGYTF. The CDR3, as DNA: TGTGCCAGCAGCCGAATAACCCTTCTCGGCTACACCTTC.

The V and J genes are TRBV7-9 and TRBJ1-2; 8 nucleotides match TRBD1. V shed 5 bases, J shed 7 bases, and the junction held 9 bases outside the gene matches. Germline CDR1 is SEHNR and CDR2 is FQNEAQ (reference sequence). This CDR3 region has 14 residues. CDR3 in DNA: TGTGCCAGCAGCCGCTACCCAGGGGGCCGTGGCTACACCTTC. It yields the protein CASSRYPGGRGYTF.

V and J are TRBV29-1 and TRBJ2-1, with 10 bases lining up with TRBD1. V lost 6 bases and J lost 4; bases outside the gene matches: 3. The CDR3 totals 13 residues. The germline gives CDR1 SQVTM, CDR2 ANQGSEA. The CDR3 DNA reads as TGCAGCGTCGGACAGGGGGATTACAATGAGCAGTTCTTC. This sequence encodes CSVGQGDYNEQFF.

This sequence joins TRBV9 and TRBJ2-5, with D possibly TRBD1 on 6 matching bases. Germline CDR1 SGDLS, CDR2 YYNGEE. The CDR3 has 17 residues. Trimming took off 0 bases at V and 0 bases at J, with 15 bases between the two ends. The CDR3 DNA follows: TGTGCCAGCAGCGTAGGCCGAACTCGGACAGACCAAGAGACCCAGTACTTC. Translated: CASSVGRTRTDQETQYF.

This chain uses TRBV29-1 with TRBJ2-3; D perhaps matches TRBD2 (5 bases). This CDR3 comprises 13 residues. V shed 4 bases and J shed 4 bases, with 12 bases lying between them. Germline loops: CDR1 SQVTM, CDR2 ANQGSEA. The CDR3 nucleotides read TGCAGCGTTGCACGGGGAGTCTCAGATACGCAGTATTTT. This encodes CSVARGVSDTQYF.

The chain joins TRBV12-3 or TRBV12-4 to TRBJ2-6; D unclear. This CDR3 contains 15 residues. V was clipped by 2 bases and J by 0 bases, with 5 bases between them. The CDR3 sequence: CASSLKNSGANVLTF. CDR3 nucleotides: TGTGCCAGCAGTTTAAAAAACTCTGGGGCCAACGTCCTGACTTTC.

In its sample, this clonotype was seen a few times. The chain uses TRBV5-6 and TRBJ1-4; no firm D call. The CDR3 is 13 amino acids. Deletions cut 4 bases from V and 7 bases from J, with 11 bases between. CDR1 is SGHDT, CDR2 YYEEEE, per germline. The CDR3 bases are TGTGCCAGCAGCATGACATCGGGTGAAAAACTGTTTTTT. It translates to CASSMTSGEKLFF. The full variable domain, its missing parts supplied by reference TRBV5-6 and TRBJ1-4, is DAGVTQSPTHLIKTRGQQVTLRCSPKSGHDTVSWYQQALGQGPQFIFQYYEEEERQRGNFPDRFSGHQFPNYSSELNVNALLLGDSALYLCASSMTSGEKLFFGSGTQLSVL.